What follows are 17 T cell receptor beta chains derived from one specimen sequenced in a study of Ad26.COV2.S vaccination and SARS-CoV-2 variants. TCRdb keeps only in-frame clones here, not all; method: immunoSEQ multiplex PCR. The repertoire includes 350,000 to 500,000 clones, 89% of them detected once, and approximately 2.5% sits in the top ten. The treatment here: some 20 received Ad26.COV2.S at low or high dose, single or two shots; about five received placebo; per-sample allocation not given. Material that was analyzed had been drawn on day 63 after the first vaccine or placebo injection. Sequenced here: peripheral blood, sampled in a trial of Ad26.COV2.S vaccine versus placebo. These receptors were obtained from a person between 18 and 65 years old who received the Ad26.COV2.S COVID-19 vaccine or a placebo.

The V call is TRBV5-4, the J call TRBJ2-2; D may be TRBD2 (7 bases). The CDR3 is 15 residues long. V lost 3 bases to trimming and J lost 3 bases, with 12 bases between them. Germline V gene data show CDR1 as SGHNT and CDR2 as YYREEE (reference sequence). CDR3 in amino acids: CASSSQGRDTGELFF. The DNA of the CDR3 is TGTGCCAGCAGCTCTCAGGGGAGGGACACCGGGGAGCTGTTTTTT.

The chain uses TRBV4-1 and TRBJ1-3; unclear D gene. CDR3 length equals 15 residues. Germline CDR1 is MGHRA and CDR2 is YSYEKL. V lost 8 bases, J lost 0 bases, and 14 bases lay in between. The CDR3 region has the DNA TGCGCCAGCTCGAAGGGTGGAAACTCTGGAAACACCATATATTTT. Its protein is CASSKGGNSGNTIYF.

This clone has a single count. The genes are TRBV6-5 and TRBJ1-6; no clear D gene. The CDR3 length is 15 residues. Trimming pared 6 bases from V and 6 bases from J, leaving 15 bases between. The germline V gene encodes CDR1 MNHEY and CDR2 SVGAGI. CDR3 residues: CASRGTGSFNSPLHF. The CDR3 DNA reads as TGTGCCAGCAGGGGAACTGGGAGCTTTAATTCACCCCTCCACTTT.

The rearrangement uses TRBV2 and TRBJ2-1; TRBD2 matches 9 bases. Germline V gene data show CDR1 as SNHLY and CDR2 as FYNNEI. This CDR3 region has 16 residues. V was clipped by 5 bases and J by 7 bases; unmatched bases: 12. CDR3 in DNA: TGTGCCAGCAGTAATCCCCGCGGGGGGGCGCGGAATGAGCAGTTCTTC. This codes for CASSNPRGGARNEQFF.

As regards this clone: Other DNA sequences in this specimen translate into the identical CDR3. V is TRBV4-1 and J is TRBJ2-7; possibly TRBD1 or TRBD2 for D (6 bases each). The CDR3 runs to 15 residues. Germline CDR1 reads MGHRA; CDR2 reads YSYEKL. The V end was cut by 0 bases, the J end by 0 bases, with 9 bases between. This CDR3 is CASSQEGGFSYEQYF. The CDR3 coding sequence is TGCGCCAGCAGCCAAGAAGGGGGGTTCTCCTACGAGCAGTACTTC.

V gene TRBV12-5 combines with J gene TRBJ1-5; D is uncertain. The CDR3 covers 13 residues. Germline CDR1 reads LGHNT; CDR2 reads FRNRAP. V was pared by 3 bases and J by 5 bases, with 8 bases between. CDR3 sequence: CASGLEVYQPQHF. In DNA, the CDR3 is TGTGCTAGTGGTTTAGAGGTGTATCAGCCCCAGCATTTT. Complete variable domain (other parts from reference TRBV12-5 and TRBJ1-5): DARVTQTPRHKVTEMGQEVTMRCQPILGHNTVFWYRQTMMQGLELLAYFRNRAPLDDSGMPKDRFSAEMPDATLATLKIQPSEPRDSAVYFCASGLEVYQPQHFGDGTRLSIL.

The table lists this clone with a few counts. The chain carries TRBV18 and TRBJ2-7; no clear D. Trimming left V 0 bases short and J 4 bases short, with 13 bases between. Germline assignment: CDR1 KGHSH and CDR2 LQKENI. The CDR3 sequence is 15 residues long. The CDR3 protein is CASSPPPGPPYEQYF. CDR3 nucleotides: TGTGCCAGCTCACCACCCCCAGGCCCCCCGTACGAGCAGTACTTC.

CDR3: CSVGLNNEQFF. DNA for the CDR3: TGCAGCGTTGGACTCAACAATGAGCAGTTCTTC. J is TRBJ2-1 and V is TRBV29-1; no clear D gene. CDR1 SQVTM and CDR2 ANQGSEA come from the germline V gene. Trimming removed 4 bases at V and 5 bases at J, with 6 bases between. The CDR3 contains 11 residues.

Turning to this clone: Other DNA sequences within the sample encode an identical CDR3. The chain employs TRBV5-1 and TRBJ2-2; no clear D gene. CDR1 SGHRS and CDR2 YFSETQ come from the germline V gene. The CDR3 covers 14 residues. Trimming cost V 0 bases and J 5 bases, with 8 bases left between them. The CDR3 sequence: CASSLGQNTGELFF. Here the CDR3 DNA reads TGCGCCAGCAGCTTGGGGCAGAATACCGGGGAGCTGTTTTTT.

This chain connects TRBV5-6 to TRBJ1-1; 8 nucleotides align to TRBD1. Unmatched junction bases numbered 23, after V lost 9 bases and J lost 1 base. The CDR3 runs to 19 residues. Germline values: CDR1 SGHDT, CDR2 YYEEEE. The DNA for the CDR3 is TGTGCCACTCTCTCTCAAACGCGTCCAGGGGGCGCATCGAACACTGAAGCTTTCTTT. This gives the protein CATLSQTRPGGASNTEAFF. The full variable domain, completed using reference TRBV5-6 and TRBJ1-1, is DAGVTQSPTHLIKTRGQQVTLRCSPKSGHDTVSWYQQALGQGPQFIFQYYEEEERQRGNFPDRFSGHQFPNYSSELNVNALLLGDSALYLCATLSQTRPGGASNTEAFFGQGTRLTVV.

With respect to this clone: One junction end does not reproduce the germline sequence, and a read error may be involved. The rearrangement joins TRBV29-1 to TRBJ2-5; TRBD2 aligns across 9 bases. From germline, CDR1 is SQVTM and CDR2 ANQGSEA. The length of the CDR3 is 15 residues. In DNA form, the CDR3 reads TGCAGCGTTGAAGGGCTAGCGGGACCCCAAGAGACCCGGTACTTC. The encoded protein is CSVEGLAGPQETRYF.

The V gene is TRBV7-9, the J gene TRBJ1-1; TRBD1 is a possible D gene (6 bases). The germline CDR1 and CDR2 sequences are SEHNR and FQNEAQ (reference sequence). The CDR3 has 17 amino acids. The V gene lost 7 bases and the J gene lost 5 bases, with 26 bases spanning the gap. The CDR3 DNA reads as TGTGCCAGCATCGATCACCGGACAGTGGATGACGGGACTGAAGCTTTCTTT. Its protein product is CASIDHRTVDDGTEAFF.

V is TRBV7-8 and J is TRBJ2-1, with D possibly matching TRBD1 (5 bases). Trimming left V 5 bases short and J 9 bases short, with 17 bases between. Germline V gene lookup returns CDR1 SGHVS and CDR2 FQNEAQ. This CDR3 is built from 14 residues. The CDR3 region is CASSLPRTPGEQFF. The CDR3 region has the DNA TGTGCCAGCAGCCTACCCCGGACACCTGGTGAGCAGTTCTTC.

The V and J genes are TRBV6-5 and TRBJ1-3, with D hard to call. This CDR3 is 14 amino acids long. Germline loops: CDR1 MNHEY, CDR2 SVGAGI. Trimming cost V 3 bases and J 2 bases, with 8 bases left between them. The CDR3 here is CASSYGRAGNTIYF. As DNA, the CDR3 is TGTGCCAGCAGTTATGGAAGGGCTGGAAACACCATATATTTT.

This rearrangement joins TRBV19 to TRBJ2-4; 8 nucleotides match TRBD1. V gave up 3 bases and J gave up 8 bases; unmatched junction bases: 6. The germline CDR1 and CDR2 sequences are LNHDA and SQIVND (reference sequence). The CDR3 extends over 14 amino acids. The CDR3 DNA follows: TGTGCCAGTAGTATCTCTCAGGGGGCCTACATTCAGTACTTC. This codes for CASSISQGAYIQYF.

This clone came up once. The rearrangement links TRBV27 to TRBJ2-3; D tentatively fits TRBD1 or TRBD2 (6 bases each). V lost 3 bases and J lost 3, with 13 bases in between. Per germline, CDR1 MNHEY and CDR2 SMNVEV (reference sequence). There are 15 residues in the CDR3. The CDR3 DNA follows: TGTGCCAGCAGTTTTGACGGGGGCAGAACAGATACGCAGTATTTT. Translation gives CASSFDGGRTDTQYF.

This chain connects TRBV9 to TRBJ2-3; 8 nucleotides line up with TRBD2. The V gene end was trimmed by 0 bases and the J gene end by 4 bases; junction bases not matched to a gene: 10. This CDR3 has 17 amino acids. Germline assignment: CDR1 SGDLS and CDR2 YYNGEE. CDR3 residues: CASSVAPGGIEADTQYF. The CDR3 nucleotides read TGTGCCAGCAGCGTAGCTCCGGGGGGGATTGAAGCAGATACGCAGTATTTT.